This TCR beta chain comes out of a study of T cell changes during pregnancy in multiple sclerosis. Germline lookup yields CDR1 MNHNY and CDR2 SVGAGI (reference sequence). V trimming: 7 bases; J trimming: 3 bases; junction bases outside the gene matches: 6. The length of the CDR3 is 15 residues. Sequenced by immunoSEQ multiplex PCR; TCRdb stores in-frame clones only, minus some. This table holds fewer than 75,000 clones, 91% found once. V usage is TRBV6-6 and J usage is TRBJ2-1; 10 bases fit TRBD2. The clonotype originates from a female donor with multiple sclerosis, enrolled in a pregnancy study. This sample comprised peripheral blood, obtained in the first trimester of pregnancy. The CDR3: CASTDPSGSYNEQFF. The DNA of the CDR3 is TGTGCCAGCACTGACCCTAGCGGGAGCTACAATGAGCAGTTCTTC.